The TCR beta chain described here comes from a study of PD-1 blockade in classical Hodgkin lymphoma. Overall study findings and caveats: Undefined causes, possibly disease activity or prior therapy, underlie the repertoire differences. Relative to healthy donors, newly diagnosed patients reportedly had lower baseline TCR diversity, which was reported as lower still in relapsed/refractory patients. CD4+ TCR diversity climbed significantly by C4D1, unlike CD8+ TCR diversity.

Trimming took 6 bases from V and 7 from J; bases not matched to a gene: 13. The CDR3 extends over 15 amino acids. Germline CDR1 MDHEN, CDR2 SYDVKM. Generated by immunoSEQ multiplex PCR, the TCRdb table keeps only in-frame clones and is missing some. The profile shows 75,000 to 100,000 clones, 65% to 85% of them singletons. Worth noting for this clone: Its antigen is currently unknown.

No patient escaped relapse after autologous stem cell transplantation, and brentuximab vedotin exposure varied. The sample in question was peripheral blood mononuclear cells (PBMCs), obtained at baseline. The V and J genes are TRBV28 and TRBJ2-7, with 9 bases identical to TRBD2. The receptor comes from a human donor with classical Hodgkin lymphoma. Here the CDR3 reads CASSSPGLAQGEQYF. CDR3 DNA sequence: TGTGCCAGCAGCTCGCCGGGACTAGCACAAGGGGAGCAGTACTTC. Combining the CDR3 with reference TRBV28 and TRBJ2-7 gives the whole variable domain DVKVTQSSRYLVKRTGEKVFLECVQDMDHENMFWYRQDPGLGLRLIYFSYDVKMKEKGDIPEGYSVSREKKERFSLILESASTNQTSMYLCASSSPGLAQGEQYFGPGTRLTVT.